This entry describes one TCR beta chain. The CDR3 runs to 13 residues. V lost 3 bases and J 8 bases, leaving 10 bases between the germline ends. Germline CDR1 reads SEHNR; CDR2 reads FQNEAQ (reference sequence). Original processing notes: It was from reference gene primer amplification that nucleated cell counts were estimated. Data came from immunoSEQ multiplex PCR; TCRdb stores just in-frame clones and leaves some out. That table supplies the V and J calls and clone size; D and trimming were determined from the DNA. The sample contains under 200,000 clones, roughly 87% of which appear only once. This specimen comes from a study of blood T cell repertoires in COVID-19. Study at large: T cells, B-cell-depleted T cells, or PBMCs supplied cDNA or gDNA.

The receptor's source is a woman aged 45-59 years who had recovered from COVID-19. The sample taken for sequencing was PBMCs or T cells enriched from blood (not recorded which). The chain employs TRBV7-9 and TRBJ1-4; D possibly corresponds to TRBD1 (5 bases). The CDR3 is CASSLWQGEKLFF. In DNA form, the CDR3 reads TGTGCCAGCAGCTTGTGGCAGGGCGAAAAACTGTTTTTT.